This T cell receptor beta chain comes out of a study of cytotoxic CD8 clonotypes in ibrutinib-treated CLL. About the research overall: Results showed approximately 25 partial and 2 complete responses; following median approximately 73 months, approximately 14 remained remitted, about 12 advanced.

This clone was picked up one time. Its antigen is not identified. Sequencing was performed with immunoSEQ multiplex PCR; in TCRdb, only in-frame clones are kept and a portion is missing. The profile shows approximately 67,000 clones, around 80% of them singletons. V was cut by 4 bases and J by 6 bases, with 27 bases left in between. Germline CDR1 GTSNPN, CDR2 SVGIG (reference sequence). The CDR3 length is 18 residues. Study-level results: Patients showed higher baseline clonality than age-matched healthy donors, and it tracked circulating CD8+ T-cell counts. A difference in sampling times existed between sustained-remission and progressing patients.

This chain connects TRBV30 to TRBJ2-2; possible D gene TRBD2, 6 bases. The sample here was PBMCs, taken at disease progression, from a patient treated with ibrutinib. This TCR derives from a human donor with chronic lymphocytic leukemia. The CDR3 loop is CAWMGEFQGLSGPGELFF. The CDR3 DNA follows: TGTGCCTGGATGGGGGAATTCCAGGGTTTAAGCGGGCCCGGGGAGCTGTTTTTT.